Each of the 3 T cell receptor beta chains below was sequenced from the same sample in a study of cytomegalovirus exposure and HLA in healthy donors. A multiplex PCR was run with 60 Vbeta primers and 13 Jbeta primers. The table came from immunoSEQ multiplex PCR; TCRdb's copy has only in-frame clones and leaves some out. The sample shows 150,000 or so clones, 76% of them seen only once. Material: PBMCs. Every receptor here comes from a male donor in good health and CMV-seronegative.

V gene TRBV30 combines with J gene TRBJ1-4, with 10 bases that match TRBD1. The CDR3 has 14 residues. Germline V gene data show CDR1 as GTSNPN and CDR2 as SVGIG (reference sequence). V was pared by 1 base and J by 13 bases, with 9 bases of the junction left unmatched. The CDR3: CAWSEGQGPTGLFF. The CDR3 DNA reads TGTGCCTGGAGTGAGGGACAGGGGCCTACGGGACTGTTTTTT.

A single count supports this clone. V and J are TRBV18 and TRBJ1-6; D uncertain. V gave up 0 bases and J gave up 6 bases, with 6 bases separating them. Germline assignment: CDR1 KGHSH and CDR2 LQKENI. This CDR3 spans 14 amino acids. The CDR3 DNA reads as TGTGCCAGCTCACCACCGCCGGGTAATTCACCCCTCCACTTT. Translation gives CASSPPPGNSPLHF.

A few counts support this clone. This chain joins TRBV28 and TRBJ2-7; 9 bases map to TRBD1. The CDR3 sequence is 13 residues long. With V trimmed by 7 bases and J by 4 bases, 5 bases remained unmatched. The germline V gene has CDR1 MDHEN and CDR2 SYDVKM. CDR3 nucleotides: TGTGCCAGCACCTTCGGACAGGGGTACGAGCAGTACTTC. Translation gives CASTFGQGYEQYF.